Following are 25 T cell receptor beta chains from one sample sequenced in a study of CD8+CD57+ T cells in acquired aplastic anemia. Researchers used genomic DNA as the template to profile TCR beta VDJ and CDR3. TCRdb called the reads again in MiXCR, with one record for every CDR3 protein. The sample has 180,000 or so distinct CDR3 sequences; around half are singletons. The patients chosen for sequencing had shown expansion of CD8+CD57+ cells (detected by flow cytometry). Sequencing was carried out using sorted CD4+, CD8+, or CD8+CD57+ T cells (not recorded which) from PBMCs. These receptors all stem from a human donor with aplastic anemia.

This clonotype was counted a few times. The V gene is TRBV6-1, the J gene TRBJ2-5; a weak D match, TRBD2 (6 bases). In germline, CDR1 is MNHNS, CDR2 SASEGT. The CDR3 covers 15 residues. Trimming took off 10 bases at V and 5 bases at J, with 23 bases between the two ends. CDR3 loop: CATRPQRAKGETQYF. As DNA, the CDR3 is TGTGCCACCAGGCCCCAGCGGGCCAAAGGGGAGACCCAGTACTTC.

This clonotype was seen ten or more times. This chain joins TRBV7-8 and TRBJ2-3; D is uncertain. The ends were cut back, 3 bases at V and 3 bases at J, with 7 bases in the middle. Germline V gene data show CDR1 as SGHVS and CDR2 as FQNEAQ. This CDR3 has 13 residues. CDR3 sequence reads: CASSLVDTDTQYF. CDR3 DNA: TGTGCCAGCAGCTTGGTGGATACAGATACGCAGTATTTT.

The chain has TRBV5-1 and TRBJ2-7; 7 positions match TRBD1. Germline-derived CDR1 and CDR2 are SGHRS and YFSETQ. The CDR3 extends over 16 amino acids. With V trimmed by 4 bases and J by 3 bases, 13 bases remained unmatched. Here the CDR3 reads CASSQVRTGWNYEQYV. The CDR3 DNA reads TGCGCCAGCAGCCAAGTTCGGACAGGTTGGAACTACGAGCAGTACGTC.

This clonotype was recorded once. The rearrangement uses TRBV7-9 and TRBJ1-4; TRBD1 is a possible D gene (5 bases). Trimming pared 3 bases from V and 5 bases from J, leaving 10 bases between. Germline-derived CDR1 and CDR2 are SEHNR and FQNEAQ (reference sequence). The CDR3 spans 14 residues. The CDR3 loop reads CASSFGRGNEKLFF. CDR3 in DNA: TGTGCCAGCAGCTTCGGACGGGGGAATGAAAAACTGTTTTTT.

V and J are TRBV29-1 and TRBJ1-4; tentative D call: TRBD1 (5 bases). V was clipped by 4 bases and J by 7 bases, with 10 bases between them. The CDR3 runs 12 residues. Germline-derived CDR1 and CDR2 are SQVTM and ANQGSEA. The DNA of the CDR3 is TGCAGCGTTGGCAGGGTTGGTGAAAAACTGTTTTTT. Amino acid sequence: CSVGRVGEKLFF.

This clonotype was detected many times. The chain employs TRBV9 and TRBJ2-7; 9 positions agree with TRBD2. With V trimmed by 1 base and J by 6 bases, 5 bases remained unmatched. CDR3 length: 14 amino acids. Looked up from germline, CDR1 is SGDLS and CDR2 is YYNGEE. CDR3 nucleotide sequence: TGTGCCAGCAGCGTACAGGCGGGGGGGCTCGAGCAGTACTTC. It specifies CASSVQAGGLEQYF. Supplemented by reference TRBV9 and TRBJ2-7, the full variable domain reads DSGVTQTPKHLITATGQRVTLRCSPRSGDLSVYWYQQSLDQGLQFLIQYYNGEERAKGNILERFSAQQFPDLHSELNLSSLELGDSALYFCASSVQAGGLEQYFGPGTRLTVT.

The rearrangement uses TRBV10-3 and TRBJ2-1; 8 bases match TRBD2. This CDR3 contains 12 residues. Germline CDR1 is ENHRY and CDR2 is SYGVKD. Losses at the gene ends were 8 bases for V and 5 bases for J; bases not matched to a gene: 2. The CDR3 region has the DNA TGTGCCATCGGGCGGGGGGACAATGAGCAGTTCTTC. It specifies CAIGRGDNEQFF.

The genes are TRBV7-2 and TRBJ2-3; no clear D gene. The CDR3 is 13 residues long. V lost 3 bases, J lost 2 bases, and 6 bases lay in between. CDR1 and CDR2 (germline): SGHTA, FQGNSA. Here the CDR3 DNA reads TGTGCCAGCAGCTTTACGAACACAGATACGCAGTATTTT. It yields the protein CASSFTNTDTQYF.

V gene TRBV7-9 combines with J gene TRBJ1-2; 7 positions match TRBD1. The CDR3 covers 14 residues. Looked up from germline, CDR1 is SEHNR and CDR2 is FQNEAQ (reference sequence). Trimming removed 4 bases from V and 7 bases from J; junction bases left unmatched: 9. The CDR3 nucleotides are TGTGCCAGCAGCTCCCTTACGAGGGGGCTTGGCTACACCTTC. Encoded protein: CASSSLTRGLGYTF.

This clonotype was counted ten times or more. The V call is TRBV4-2, the J call TRBJ1-1; no firm D call. V lost 3 bases and J 0 bases, leaving 20 bases between the germline ends. The CDR3 length is 18 residues. CDR1 and CDR2 from the germline V gene are LGHNA and YNFKEQ. The CDR3 is CASSQGIGGSLMNTEAFF. CDR3 in DNA: TGTGCCAGCAGCCAGGGAATTGGAGGTTCCCTAATGAACACTGAAGCTTTCTTT.

This clonotype turned up a few times. The chain joins TRBV5-1 to TRBJ1-2, with D tentatively TRBD1 (5 bases). The CDR3 length is 20 residues. Germline V lookup: CDR1 SGHRS, CDR2 YFSETQ. Trimming cost V 3 bases and J 2 bases, with 29 bases left between them. CDR3 coding DNA: TGCGCCAGCAGCTCAACATACAGGTTTAATCAAAGAAGGGTAAACTATGGCTACACCTTC. Translating gives CASSSTYRFNQRRVNYGYTF.

The chain employs TRBV7-6 and TRBJ2-3; possibly TRBD2 for D (6 bases). This CDR3 has 14 amino acids. Trimming pared 1 base from V and 4 bases from J, leaving 9 bases between. CDR1 and CDR2 (germline): SGHVS, FNYEAQ. DNA for the CDR3: TGTGCCAGCAGCTTAGTGGCTAGCGCAGATACGCAGTATTTT. It yields the protein CASSLVASADTQYF.

This clonotype has at least ten counts. This rearrangement joins TRBV2 to TRBJ1-2; 7 bases map to TRBD1. CDR1 and CDR2 (germline): SNHLY, FYNNEI. The trim removed 7 bases at V and 7 bases at J, leaving 12 bases unmatched. The CDR3 loop spans 14 amino acids. The CDR3 loop reads CASTRRGGAGGYTF. The CDR3 region has the DNA TGTGCCAGCACAAGGCGAGGGGGCGCCGGTGGCTACACCTTC.

V and J are TRBV18 and TRBJ1-1; no reliable D call. The germline gives CDR1 KGHSH, CDR2 LQKENI. V gave up 2 bases and J gave up 1 base, with 8 bases separating them. This CDR3 region has 14 residues. The chain's CDR3 is CASSPGGQNTEAFF. Here the CDR3 DNA reads TGTGCCAGCTCACCAGGAGGGCAGAACACTGAAGCTTTCTTT.

This clonotype occurred many times. The chain has TRBV5-1 and TRBJ1-4; TRBD1 matches 9 bases. Germline V gene sequence: CDR1 SGHRS, CDR2 YFSETQ. V shed 0 bases and J 8 bases; nucleotides not matched to a gene: 5. The CDR3 contains 15 residues. This CDR3 is CASSLGDREGEKLFF. DNA for the CDR3: TGCGCCAGCAGCTTGGGGGACAGGGAAGGGGAAAAACTGTTTTTT.

This clonotype appeared many times. The rearrangement uses TRBV5-4 and TRBJ1-2; D is perhaps TRBD1 (6 bases). The germline V gene has CDR1 SGHNT and CDR2 YYREEE (reference sequence). The CDR3 spans 14 residues. The germline V and J ends were trimmed by 1 base and 2 bases, with 9 bases remaining between them. CDR3 residues: CASSLPGQNYGYTF. CDR3 nucleotide sequence: TGTGCCAGCAGCTTGCCGGGACAAAACTATGGCTACACCTTC.

This clonotype was recorded only once. The genes are TRBV5-4 and TRBJ1-1; D is ambiguous. V was cut by 4 bases and J by 8 bases, with 18 bases left in between. Germline CDR1 and CDR2: SGHNT and YYREEE (reference sequence). The CDR3 runs to 14 residues. The CDR3 loop is CASSPTRGSPEAFF. In DNA form, the CDR3 reads TGTGCCAGCAGCCCCACTCGGGGTTCGCCCGAAGCTTTCTTT.

This clonotype was picked up many times. The rearrangement joins TRBV11-2 to TRBJ2-3, with TRBD2 identical over 10 bases. The CDR3 is made up of 17 amino acids. CDR1 SGHAT and CDR2 FQNNGV come from the germline V gene. With V trimmed by 5 bases and J by 4 bases, 12 bases remained unmatched. This CDR3 reads CASSPQKTSGVADTQYF. The CDR3 region has the DNA TGTGCCAGCAGCCCGCAAAAAACTAGCGGGGTTGCAGATACGCAGTATTTT.

In its sample, this clonotype was seen many times. The CDR3 region has the DNA TGTGCCACCAGACAGGGAGCTGAAGAGACCCAGTACTTC. Translation: CATRQGAEETQYF. The genes are TRBV2 and TRBJ2-5; 7 nucleotides align to TRBD1. Germline V CDR1 and CDR2: SNHLY, FYNNEI. The V gene end was trimmed by 10 bases and the J gene end by 3 bases; junction bases not matched to a gene: 8. The CDR3 loop spans 13 amino acids.

This clonotype was recorded a few times. This chain connects TRBV28 to TRBJ1-2; 7 bases are shared with TRBD1. Germline V gives CDR1 MDHEN, CDR2 SYDVKM. The CDR3 has 14 amino acids. V gave up 5 bases and J gave up 4 bases; unmatched junction bases: 7. The CDR3 sequence: CASSPTGQLYGYTF. CDR3 in DNA: TGTGCCAGCAGTCCGACGGGACAGCTCTATGGCTACACCTTC.

This clonotype was counted only a few times. V and J are TRBV6-1 and TRBJ2-7; D ambiguous. The CDR3 sequence is 14 residues long. V lost 5 bases, J lost 2 bases, and 13 bases lay in between. The germline V gene has CDR1 MNHNS and CDR2 SASEGT. The CDR3 DNA reads as TGTGCCAGCAGTCGCCTGGGCGGCACCTACGAGCAGTACTTC. Protein product: CASSRLGGTYEQYF.

This clonotype has just one count. The rearrangement joins TRBV10-3 to TRBJ2-5, with D perhaps matching TRBD2 (5 bases). V shed 2 bases and J shed 5 bases, with 9 bases lying between them. The germline gives CDR1 ENHRY, CDR2 SYGVKD. CDR3 length equals 13 residues. The chain's CDR3 is CAISEPGWETQYF. The CDR3 bases are TGTGCCATCAGTGAGCCGGGGTGGGAGACCCAGTACTTC.

The chain carries TRBV9 and TRBJ2-3, with 13 bases that match TRBD2. CDR1 and CDR2 from the germline V gene are SGDLS and YYNGEE. There are 18 residues in the CDR3. V trimming: 5 bases; J trimming: 6 bases; junction bases outside the gene matches: 15. Here the CDR3 DNA reads TGTGCCAGCAGTCCACGGGAAGGACTAGCGGGAGTTACGGATACGCAGTATTTT. Protein product: CASSPREGLAGVTDTQYF.

The table lists this clonotype with many counts. The V and J genes are TRBV5-4 and TRBJ2-1; no clear D. Between the trimmed V and J ends, which lost 4 bases and 9 bases, there was a span of 11 bases. The V gene's germline CDR1 is SGHNT and CDR2 YYREEE (reference sequence). The CDR3 sequence is 12 residues long. The CDR3 is CASSEDVGEQFF. For the CDR3, the DNA is TGTGCCAGCAGCGAGGATGTTGGTGAGCAGTTCTTC. Using reference TRBV5-4 and TRBJ2-1 for the parts outside the CDR3, the full variable domain is ETGVTQSPTHLIKTRGQQVTLRCSSQSGHNTVSWYQQALGQGPQFIFQYYREEENGRGNFPPRFSGLQFPNYSSELNVNALELDDSALYLCASSEDVGEQFFGPGTRLTVL.

This clonotype was counted many times. The chain carries TRBV7-9 and TRBJ2-4; the match to TRBD2 covers 7 bases. V shed 7 bases, J shed 5 bases, and the junction held 8 bases outside the gene matches. The CDR3 sequence is 14 residues long. The germline V gene has CDR1 SEHNR and CDR2 FQNEAQ (reference sequence). CDR3 bases: TGTGCCAGCACAGTAGCTAGCGGACAAAACATTCAGTACTTC. The encoded protein is CASTVASGQNIQYF.